The 5 T cell receptor beta chains below come from one sample, sequenced in a study of T cells after posttransplantation cyclophosphamide. Controls had myeloablative marrow grafts with methotrexate and calcineurin inhibitor, sampled at 1 year. Repertoires were generated with immunoSEQ multiplex PCR, while TCRdb's copy carries only in-frame clones and drops some. This sample carries 20,000 to 25,000 clones, over 75% of them seen once, and the ten largest clones take less than 2%. This material consisted of PBMCs, taken roughly 390 days after allogeneic stem cell transplant with calcineurin inhibitor and methotrexate. The receptors were sampled from a female patient younger than 45 who received an allogeneic stem cell transplant from an unrelated donor, was CMV-positive, and had acute and chronic GVHD. T cells may partly derive from the graft donor.

The V call is TRBV6-5, the J call TRBJ2-7; a possible D gene is TRBD1 (6 bases). Germline lookup yields CDR1 MNHEY and CDR2 SVGAGI. There are 15 residues in the CDR3. V gave up 6 bases and J gave up 5 bases, with 20 bases separating them. Here the CDR3 reads CASSPLRGHLNEQYF. CDR3 in DNA: TGTGCCAGCAGCCCATTAAGGGGACATCTAAACGAGCAGTACTTC.

This rearrangement joins TRBV18 to TRBJ2-7; D is possibly TRBD2 (5 bases). The germline V and J ends were trimmed by 4 bases and 0 bases, with 16 bases remaining between them. Germline V gives CDR1 KGHSH, CDR2 LQKENI. The CDR3 extends over 16 amino acids. This chain's CDR3 is CASSRVIARSSYEQYF. CDR3 in DNA: TGTGCCAGCTCACGCGTCATAGCGAGAAGCTCCTACGAGCAGTACTTC.

This chain uses TRBV10-3 with TRBJ2-1; 8 bases fit TRBD1. The ends lost 2 bases at V and 8 bases at J; junction bases unmatched: 2. CDR3 length: 13 amino acids. In germline, CDR1 is ENHRY, CDR2 SYGVKD. The CDR3 DNA reads as TGTGCCATCAGTGAGGGACAGGGCTATGAGCAGTTCTTC. Translating it yields CAISEGQGYEQFF.

The chain combines TRBV29-1 with TRBJ2-5, with 8 bases fitting TRBD1. The CDR3 loop spans 13 amino acids. Germline trimming cut 6 bases from V and 3 bases from J; bases unmatched to any gene: 6. CDR1 is SQVTM, CDR2 ANQGSEA, per germline. The CDR3 DNA reads as TGCAGCGTCTCCGACAGGGGTGAAGAGACCCAGTACTTC. Translating gives CSVSDRGEETQYF.

This chain links TRBV5-1 with TRBJ2-1; 10 positions agree with TRBD2. The CDR3 runs 17 residues. Germline V lookup: CDR1 SGHRS, CDR2 YFSETQ. V was pared by 2 bases and J by 9 bases, with 14 bases of the junction left unmatched. CDR3 sequence: CASSFGLAATQPGEQFF. The CDR3 DNA reads TGCGCCAGCAGCTTCGGACTAGCGGCGACCCAACCGGGTGAGCAGTTCTTC.